These 18 T cell receptor beta chains originate from one sample sequenced in a study of CD8 T cell repertoires and HIV-1 epitope variants. No antigens are known for them. The assay was immunoSEQ multiplex PCR, and TCRdb's table has in-frame clones only and misses some. The top ten clones hold under 55% of a sample with around 5,000 clones, 55% to 70% of them seen once. The sequencing sample was made of cultured CD8+ T cells derived from PBMCs. These receptors were taken from a male donor with HIV.

The CDR3 nucleotides read TGTGCCAGCAGCTTGGGTGGAGGTAGAGCTTTCTTT. Amino acids: CASSLGGGRAFF. This chain uses TRBV5-6 with TRBJ1-1; D remains ambiguous. Trimming cost V 0 bases and J 10 bases, with 10 bases left between them. The CDR3 extends over 12 amino acids. The germline CDR1 and CDR2 sequences are SGHDT and YYEEEE.

This clone appeared a single time. The chain carries TRBV10-3 and TRBJ2-2; TRBD2 aligns across 9 bases. Trimming took 1 base from V and 4 from J; bases not matched to a gene: 1. The CDR3 covers 15 residues. Germline V lookup: CDR1 ENHRY, CDR2 SYGVKD. CDR3 loop: CAISELLAGTGELFF. In nucleotides, the CDR3 is TGTGCCATCAGTGAGTTACTAGCGGGCACCGGGGAGCTGTTTTTT.

The chain employs TRBV5-8 and TRBJ1-2; D uncertain. The V and J ends lost 4 bases and 3 bases respectively, with 19 bases between them. The CDR3 consists of 16 residues. From germline, CDR1 is SGHTS and CDR2 YDEGEE. The CDR3, as DNA: TGTGCCAGCAGCCCTTGGCCGGTAGAATTGGACTATGGCTACACCTTC. As protein: CASSPWPVELDYGYTF.

V gene TRBV14 combines with J gene TRBJ2-7; 7 bases agree with TRBD1. The J segment lost 5 bases and the V segment lost 4 bases, leaving 5 bases of the junction unmatched. CDR3 length equals 13 residues. In germline, CDR1 is SGHDN, CDR2 FVKESK. CDR3 protein: CASSLGGLNEQYF. CDR3 in DNA: TGTGCCAGCAGCCTAGGGGGCCTGAACGAGCAGTACTTC.

The chain recombines TRBV28 with TRBJ2-7, with D possibly TRBD1 on 6 matching bases. The V gene lost 2 bases and the J gene lost 3 bases, with 17 bases spanning the gap. This CDR3 is 16 amino acids long. Germline assignment: CDR1 MDHEN and CDR2 SYDVKM. CDR3 DNA sequence: TGTGCCAGCAGTTTAGTGGTCGACAGGCCTGGCTACGAGCAGTACTTC. It is translated as CASSLVVDRPGYEQYF.

This clone was seen a handful of times. The CDR3 bases are TGCGCCAGTGCACCCGGGACAGAATATGGCTACACCTTC. Translated, it gives CASAPGTEYGYTF. The chain employs TRBV5-1 and TRBJ1-2; 7 bases fit TRBD1. Looked up from germline, CDR1 is SGHRS and CDR2 is YFSETQ. Unmatched junction bases numbered 9, after V lost 8 bases and J lost 5 bases. CDR3 length: 13 residues.

This rearrangement joins TRBV11-2 to TRBJ2-2; D unresolved. Germline assignment: CDR1 SGHAT and CDR2 FQNNGV. V gave up 1 base and J gave up 2 bases, with 11 bases separating them. The CDR3 is 16 residues long. For the CDR3, the DNA is TGTGCCAGCAGCTTAGCGCTCGGCGGAAACACCGGGGAGCTGTTTTTT. It translates to CASSLALGGNTGELFF.

V is TRBV5-1 and J is TRBJ2-5, with unresolved D. The CDR3 sequence is 16 residues long. Per germline, CDR1 SGHRS and CDR2 YFSETQ. V lost 4 bases, J lost 2 bases, and 18 bases lay in between. CDR3 sequence: CASSLPPGPKQETQYF. For the CDR3, the DNA is TGCGCCAGCAGCCTCCCCCCCGGACCCAAGCAAGAGACCCAGTACTTC.

The V and J genes are TRBV30 and TRBJ1-2, with 9 positions matching TRBD1. J lost 8 bases, V lost 4 bases, and 8 bases had no gene match. Germline loops: CDR1 GTSNPN, CDR2 SVGIG (reference sequence). This CDR3 contains 13 residues. The CDR3 reads CAWTPGQGGGYTF. CDR3 bases: TGTGCCTGGACCCCGGGACAGGGAGGGGGCTACACCTTC.

The rearrangement uses TRBV29-1 and TRBJ2-7, with TRBD1 matching over 8 bases. The CDR3 covers 16 residues. V gave up 5 bases and J gave up 2 bases; unmatched junction bases: 14. The germline V gene encodes CDR1 SQVTM and CDR2 ANQGSEA. The CDR3: CSVMGSGDRTAYEQYF. CDR3 DNA sequence: TGCAGCGTTATGGGCTCGGGGGACAGGACAGCCTACGAGCAGTACTTC.

This clone has just a few counts. The chain recombines TRBV5-5 with TRBJ2-2; 13 nucleotides align to TRBD2. The CDR3 runs to 17 residues. From germline, CDR1 is SGHKS and CDR2 YYEKEE (reference sequence). The V segment lost 3 bases and the J segment 7 bases; nucleotides outside the gene matches: 9. CDR3 in DNA: TGTGCCAGCAGCTCATTAGGACTAGCGGGAGTATTCGGGGAGCTGTTTTTT. Translation: CASSSLGLAGVFGELFF.

This sequence joins TRBV19 and TRBJ1-5; D not resolved. Trimming removed 9 bases from V and 1 base from J, with 16 bases in between. Germline V CDR1 and CDR2: LNHDA, SQIVND (reference sequence). This CDR3 contains 15 residues. This CDR3 reads CASQTYQISNQPQHF. The DNA of the CDR3 is TGTGCCAGCCAAACATACCAAATAAGCAATCAGCCCCAGCATTTT.

The J gene is TRBJ2-2, the V gene TRBV9; no reliable D call. Per the germline V gene, CDR1 is SGDLS and CDR2 is YYNGEE. This CDR3 spans 16 amino acids. The germline V and J ends were trimmed by 6 bases and 0 bases, with 15 bases remaining between them. For the CDR3, the DNA is TGTGCCAGCACCACTATTTCCCTCGCGAACACCGGGGAGCTGTTTTTT. Protein product: CASTTISLANTGELFF.

This clone was detected only once. This chain uses TRBV18 with TRBJ1-6; D gene unclear. Germline assignment: CDR1 KGHSH and CDR2 LQKENI. V was pared by 3 bases and J by 9 bases, with 15 bases between. The CDR3 extends over 15 amino acids. The CDR3 region is CASSPSDGRGSPLHF. The CDR3 DNA reads TGTGCCAGCTCACCCTCGGACGGTCGGGGTTCACCCCTCCACTTT.

This chain joins TRBV9 and TRBJ1-2; 11 bases are a match to TRBD1. The CDR3 contains 16 residues. The trim removed 4 bases at V and 1 base at J, leaving 6 bases unmatched. CDR1 is SGDLS and CDR2 is YYNGEE in the germline V gene. The CDR3 DNA is TGTGCCAGCAGCCCCCCGGGGACAGGGGGTAACTATGGCTACACCTTC. Translating it yields CASSPPGTGGNYGYTF. The whole variable domain, remainder taken from reference TRBV9 and TRBJ1-2, is DSGVTQTPKHLITATGQRVTLRCSPRSGDLSVYWYQQSLDQGLQFLIQYYNGEERAKGNILERFSAQQFPDLHSELNLSSLELGDSALYFCASSPPGTGGNYGYTFGSGTRLTVV.

This chain uses TRBV29-1 with TRBJ2-2; D unclear. The CDR3 is 13 amino acids. Germline CDR1 SQVTM, CDR2 ANQGSEA. Trimming took 5 bases from V and 1 from J, leaving 8 bases between them. CDR3 sequence (DNA): TGCAGCGTTCGACAAGGGAACACCGGGGAGCTGTTTTTT. The encoded protein is CSVRQGNTGELFF.

The chain combines TRBV28 with TRBJ2-7; D is unresolved. CDR3 size: 14 residues. The germline V gene encodes CDR1 MDHEN and CDR2 SYDVKM. The V gene lost 5 bases and the J gene lost 0 bases, with 11 bases spanning the gap. The CDR3: CASSPEPGSYEQYF. The CDR3 DNA is TGTGCCAGCAGTCCGGAGCCGGGCTCCTACGAGCAGTACTTC.

This clone was seen only a few times. The chain couples TRBV19 to TRBJ1-1; D unclear. CDR1 is LNHDA, CDR2 SQIVND, per germline (reference sequence). The CDR3 sequence is 15 residues long. Trimming took off 8 bases at V and 1 base at J, with 17 bases between the two ends. CDR3 bases: TGTGCCAGTGAAAAGGCTCGGGTCGAGAACACTGAAGCTTTCTTT. Translating gives CASEKARVENTEAFF.